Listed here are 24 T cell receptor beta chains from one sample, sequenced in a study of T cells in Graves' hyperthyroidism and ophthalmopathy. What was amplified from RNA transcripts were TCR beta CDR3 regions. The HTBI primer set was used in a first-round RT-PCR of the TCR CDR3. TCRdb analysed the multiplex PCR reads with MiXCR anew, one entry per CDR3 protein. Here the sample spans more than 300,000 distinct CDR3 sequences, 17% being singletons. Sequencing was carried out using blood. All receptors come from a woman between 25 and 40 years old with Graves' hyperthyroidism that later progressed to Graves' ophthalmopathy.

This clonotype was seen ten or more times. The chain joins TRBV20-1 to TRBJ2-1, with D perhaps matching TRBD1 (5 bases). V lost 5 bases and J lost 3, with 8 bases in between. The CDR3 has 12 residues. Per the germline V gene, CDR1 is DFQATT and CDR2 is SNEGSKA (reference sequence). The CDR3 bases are TGCAGTGCTGGTGACAGCTACAATGAGCAGTTCTTC. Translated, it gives CSAGDSYNEQFF.

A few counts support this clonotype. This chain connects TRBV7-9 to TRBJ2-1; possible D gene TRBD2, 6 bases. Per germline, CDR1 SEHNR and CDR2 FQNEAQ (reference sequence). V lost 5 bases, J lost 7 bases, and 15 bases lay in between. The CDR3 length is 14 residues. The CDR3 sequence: CASSTVGGLNEQFF. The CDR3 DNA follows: TGTGCCAGCAGCACCGTCGGAGGGTTGAATGAGCAGTTCTTC.

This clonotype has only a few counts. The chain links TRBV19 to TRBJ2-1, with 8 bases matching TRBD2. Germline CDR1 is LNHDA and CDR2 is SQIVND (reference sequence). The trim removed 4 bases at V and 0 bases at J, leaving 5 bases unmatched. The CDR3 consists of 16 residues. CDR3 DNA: TGTGCCAGTAGTAGAGATCGGGAGGGCTCCTACAATGAGCAGTTCTTC. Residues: CASSRDREGSYNEQFF.

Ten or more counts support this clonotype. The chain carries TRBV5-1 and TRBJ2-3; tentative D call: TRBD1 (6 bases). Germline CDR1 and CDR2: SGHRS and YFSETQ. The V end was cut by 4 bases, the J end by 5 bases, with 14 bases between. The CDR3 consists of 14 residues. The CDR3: CASSRTGLGDTQYF. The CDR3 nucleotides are TGCGCCAGCAGCCGCACAGGGTTAGGAGATACGCAGTATTTT.

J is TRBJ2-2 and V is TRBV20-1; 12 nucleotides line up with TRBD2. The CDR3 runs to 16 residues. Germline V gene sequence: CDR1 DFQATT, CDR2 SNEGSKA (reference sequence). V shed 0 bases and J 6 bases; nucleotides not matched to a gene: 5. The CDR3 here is CSARDRTSGVPGELFF. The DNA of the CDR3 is TGCAGTGCTAGAGATAGGACTAGCGGGGTGCCCGGGGAGCTGTTTTTT.

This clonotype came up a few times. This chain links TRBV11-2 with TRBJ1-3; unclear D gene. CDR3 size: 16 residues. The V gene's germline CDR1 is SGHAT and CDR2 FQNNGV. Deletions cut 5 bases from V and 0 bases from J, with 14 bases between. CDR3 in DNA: TGTGCCAGCAGCCTAGCCACTCCGAGCTCTGGAAACACCATATATTTT. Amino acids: CASSLATPSSGNTIYF.

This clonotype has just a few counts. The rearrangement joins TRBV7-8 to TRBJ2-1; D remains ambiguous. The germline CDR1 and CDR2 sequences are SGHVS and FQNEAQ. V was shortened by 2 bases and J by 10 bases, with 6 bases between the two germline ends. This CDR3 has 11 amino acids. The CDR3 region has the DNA TGTGCCAGCAGCTTATTTTTCGAGCAGTTCTTC. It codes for CASSLFFEQFF.

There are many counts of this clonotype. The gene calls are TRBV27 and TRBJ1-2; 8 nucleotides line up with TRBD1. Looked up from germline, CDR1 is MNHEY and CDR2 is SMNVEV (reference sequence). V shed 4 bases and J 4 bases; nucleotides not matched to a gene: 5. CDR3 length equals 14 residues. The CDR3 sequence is CASSSGGTGYGYTF. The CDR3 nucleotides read TGTGCCAGCAGTTCAGGGGGCACGGGCTATGGCTACACCTTC.

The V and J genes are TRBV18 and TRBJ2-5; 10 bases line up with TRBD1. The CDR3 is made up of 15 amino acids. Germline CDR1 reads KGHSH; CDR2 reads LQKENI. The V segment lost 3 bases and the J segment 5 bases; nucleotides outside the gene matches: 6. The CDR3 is CASSPLGQGVETQYF. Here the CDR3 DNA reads TGTGCCAGCTCACCGCTTGGACAGGGGGTGGAGACCCAGTACTTC.

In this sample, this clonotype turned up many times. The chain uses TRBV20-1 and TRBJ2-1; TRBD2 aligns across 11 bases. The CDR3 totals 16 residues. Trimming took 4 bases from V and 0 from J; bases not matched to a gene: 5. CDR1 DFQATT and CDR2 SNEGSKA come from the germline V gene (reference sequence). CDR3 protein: CSAMPTSGSSYNEQFF. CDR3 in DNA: TGCAGTGCTATGCCTACTAGCGGGAGCTCCTACAATGAGCAGTTCTTC.

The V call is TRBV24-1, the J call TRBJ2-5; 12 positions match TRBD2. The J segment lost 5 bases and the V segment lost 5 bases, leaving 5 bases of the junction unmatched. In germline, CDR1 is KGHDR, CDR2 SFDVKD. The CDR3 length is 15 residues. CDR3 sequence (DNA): TGTGCCACCAGTGGGACTAGCGGGGCCGTGGAGACCCAGTACTTC. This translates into CATSGTSGAVETQYF.

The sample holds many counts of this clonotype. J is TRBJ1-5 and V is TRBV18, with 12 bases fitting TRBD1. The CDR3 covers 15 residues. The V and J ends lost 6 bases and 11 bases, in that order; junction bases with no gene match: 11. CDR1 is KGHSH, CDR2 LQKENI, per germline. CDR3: CASSGTGGSEATQHF. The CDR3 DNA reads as TGTGCCAGCTCGGGGACAGGGGGCAGCGAAGCAACCCAGCATTTT.

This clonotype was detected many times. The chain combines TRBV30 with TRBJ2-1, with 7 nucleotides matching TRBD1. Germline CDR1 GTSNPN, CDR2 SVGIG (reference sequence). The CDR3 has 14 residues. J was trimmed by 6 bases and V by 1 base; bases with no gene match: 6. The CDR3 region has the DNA TGTGCCTGGAGTGAAGGGGGCGAGACCAATGAGCAGTTCTTC. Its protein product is CAWSEGGETNEQFF. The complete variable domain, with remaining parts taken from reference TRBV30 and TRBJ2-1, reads SQTIHQWPATLVQPVGSPLSLECTVEGTSNPNLYWYRQAAGRGLQLLFYSVGIGQISSEVPQNLSASRPQDRQFILSSKKLLLSDSGFYLCAWSEGGETNEQFFGPGTRLTVL.

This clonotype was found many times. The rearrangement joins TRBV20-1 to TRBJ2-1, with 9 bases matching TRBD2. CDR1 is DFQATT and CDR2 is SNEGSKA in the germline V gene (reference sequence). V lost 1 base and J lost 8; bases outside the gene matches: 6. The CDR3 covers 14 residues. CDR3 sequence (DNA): TGCAGTGCTAGAGCCCGGACTAGCGTCGATGAGCAGTTCTTC. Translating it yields CSARARTSVDEQFF.

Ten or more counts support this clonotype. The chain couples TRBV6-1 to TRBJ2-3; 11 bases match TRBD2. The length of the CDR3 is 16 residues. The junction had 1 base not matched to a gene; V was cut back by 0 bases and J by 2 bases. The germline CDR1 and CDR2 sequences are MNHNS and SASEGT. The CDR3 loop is CASSEASGGATDTQYF. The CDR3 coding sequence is TGTGCCAGCAGTGAAGCTAGCGGGGGGGCCACAGATACGCAGTATTTT.

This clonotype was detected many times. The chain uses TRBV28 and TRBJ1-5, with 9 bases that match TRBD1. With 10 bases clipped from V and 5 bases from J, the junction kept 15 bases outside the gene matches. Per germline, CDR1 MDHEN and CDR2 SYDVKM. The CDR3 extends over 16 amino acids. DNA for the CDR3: TGTGCCATCGTACCCGTACAGGGGGCTCGGGATCAGCCCCAGCATTTT. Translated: CAIVPVQGARDQPQHF.

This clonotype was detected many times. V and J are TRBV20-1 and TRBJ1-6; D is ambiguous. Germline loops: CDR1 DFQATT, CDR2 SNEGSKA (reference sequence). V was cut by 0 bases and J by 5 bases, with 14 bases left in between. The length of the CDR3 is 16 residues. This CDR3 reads CSARDQETQNNSPLHF. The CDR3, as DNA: TGCAGTGCTAGAGATCAGGAAACACAGAATAATTCACCCCTCCACTTT.

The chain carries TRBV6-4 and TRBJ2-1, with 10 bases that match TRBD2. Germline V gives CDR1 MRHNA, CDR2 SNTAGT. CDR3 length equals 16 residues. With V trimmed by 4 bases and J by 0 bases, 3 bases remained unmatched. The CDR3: CASSVPSGSSYNEQFF. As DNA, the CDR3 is TGTGCCAGCAGTGTCCCTAGCGGGAGCTCCTACAATGAGCAGTTCTTC.

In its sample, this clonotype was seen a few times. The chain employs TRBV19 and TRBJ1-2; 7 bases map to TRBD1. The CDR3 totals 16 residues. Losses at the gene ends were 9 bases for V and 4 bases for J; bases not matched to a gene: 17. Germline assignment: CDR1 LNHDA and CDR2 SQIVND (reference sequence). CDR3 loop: CASATRGQGVSYGYTF. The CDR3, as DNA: TGTGCCAGCGCCACCCGGGGGCAGGGGGTCAGCTATGGCTACACCTTC.

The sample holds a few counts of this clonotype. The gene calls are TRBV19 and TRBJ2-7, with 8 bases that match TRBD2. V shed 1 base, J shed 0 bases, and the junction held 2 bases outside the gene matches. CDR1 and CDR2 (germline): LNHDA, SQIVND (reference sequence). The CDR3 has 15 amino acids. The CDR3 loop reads CASSIGTSISYEQYF. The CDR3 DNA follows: TGTGCCAGTAGTATAGGGACTAGCATCTCCTACGAGCAGTACTTC.

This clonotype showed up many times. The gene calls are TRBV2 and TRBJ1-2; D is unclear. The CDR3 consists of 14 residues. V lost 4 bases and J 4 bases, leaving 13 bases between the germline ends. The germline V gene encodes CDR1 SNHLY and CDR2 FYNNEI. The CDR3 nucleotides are TGTGCCAGCAGTGTAGAATCAGGAGGCTATGGCTACACCTTC. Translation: CASSVESGGYGYTF.

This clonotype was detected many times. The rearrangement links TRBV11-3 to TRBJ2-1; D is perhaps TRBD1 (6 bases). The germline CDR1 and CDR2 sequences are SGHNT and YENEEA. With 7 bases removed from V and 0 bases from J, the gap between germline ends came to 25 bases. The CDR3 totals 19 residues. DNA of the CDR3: TGTGCCAGCAACTCCCTCCCGGGACAATCAGGGAGCTCCTACAATGAGCAGTTCTTC. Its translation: CASNSLPGQSGSSYNEQFF.

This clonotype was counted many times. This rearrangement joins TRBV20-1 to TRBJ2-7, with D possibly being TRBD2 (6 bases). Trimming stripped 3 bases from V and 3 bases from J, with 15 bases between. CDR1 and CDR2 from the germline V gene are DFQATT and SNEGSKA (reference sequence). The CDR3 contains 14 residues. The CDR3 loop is CSARKPRGDYEQYF. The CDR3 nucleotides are TGCAGTGCTAGGAAGCCCCGCGGGGACTACGAGCAGTACTTC.

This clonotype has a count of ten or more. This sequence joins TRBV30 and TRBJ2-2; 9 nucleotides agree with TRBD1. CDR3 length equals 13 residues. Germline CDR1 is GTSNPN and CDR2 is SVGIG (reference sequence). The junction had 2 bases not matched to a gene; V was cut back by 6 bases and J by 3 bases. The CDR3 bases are TGTGCCTGTGGGGACAGGGACACCGGGGAGCTGTTTTTT. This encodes CACGDRDTGELFF. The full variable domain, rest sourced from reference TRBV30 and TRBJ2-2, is SQTIHQWPATLVQPVGSPLSLECTVEGTSNPNLYWYRQAAGRGLQLLFYSVGIGQISSEVPQNLSASRPQDRQFILSSKKLLLSDSGFYLCACGDRDTGELFFGEGSRLTVL.